This note documents a single T cell receptor (beta chain) sequence. Its antigen is unknown. Compared with germline, one end of the junction differs, possibly owing to a read error. These data belong to a study of post-analysis software for immune sequencing data. Study-wide findings and caveats: Controls showed lower frequencies than patients for five or six TRBV segments, and TRBV5-6, TRBV5-1 and TRBV20-1 were among these. The normalized Chao1 diversity of multiple sclerosis patients was significantly lower than that of controls.

Researchers reported that TCR beta cDNA libraries carried unique molecular identifiers. From about 1 to 10 million T cells, 450,000 to 550,000 cDNA molecules were obtained. MiXCR was run by TCRdb on the PCR reads, yielding one entry per CDR3 protein. The data contain a few hundred thousand distinct CDR3 sequences, under 40% of them singletons. CDR1 LNHNV and CDR2 YYDKDF come from the germline V gene (reference sequence). This CDR3 is built from 17 residues. V and J are TRBV15 and TRBJ2-5; D is possibly TRBD2 (6 bases). This sequence was found in a girl between 2 and 17 years old with multiple sclerosis. Material: blood. CDR3 loop: CATSRDGTPWGLETQYF. In DNA form, the CDR3 reads TGTGCCACCAGTAGAGACGGGACTCCCTGGGGGTTAGAGACCCAGTACTTC.